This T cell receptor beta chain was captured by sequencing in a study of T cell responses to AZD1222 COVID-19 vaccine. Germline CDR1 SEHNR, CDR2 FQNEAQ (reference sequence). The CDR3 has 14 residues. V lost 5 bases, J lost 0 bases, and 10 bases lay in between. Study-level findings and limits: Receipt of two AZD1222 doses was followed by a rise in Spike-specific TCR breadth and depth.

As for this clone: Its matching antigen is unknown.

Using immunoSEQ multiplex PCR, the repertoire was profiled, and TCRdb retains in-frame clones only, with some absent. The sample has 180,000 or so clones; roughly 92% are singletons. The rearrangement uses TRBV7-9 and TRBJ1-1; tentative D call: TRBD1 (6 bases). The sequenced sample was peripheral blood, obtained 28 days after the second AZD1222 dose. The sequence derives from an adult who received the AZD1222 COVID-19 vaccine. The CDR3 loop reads CASSPRTVNTEAFF. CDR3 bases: TGTGCCAGCAGCCCAAGGACAGTGAACACTGAAGCTTTCTTT.